A single sample is the source of the 19 T cell receptor beta chains below, sequenced in a study of blood T cell repertoires in COVID-19. Measured with immunoSEQ multiplex PCR; TCRdb has only the in-frame clones, and not every one. The data show over 200,000 clones, about 90% seen once. The sequencing input was PBMCs or T cells enriched from blood (not recorded which). These receptors all stem from a man aged 25-45 years who had recovered from COVID-19.

The chain joins TRBV24-1 to TRBJ2-7, with a tentative D call TRBD1 (5 bases). Trimming shortened V by 4 bases and J by 3 bases, and 9 bases separated the two germline ends. Germline V CDR1 and CDR2: KGHDR, SFDVKD. The CDR3 is made up of 13 amino acids. CDR3 amino acids: CATSEIDSYEQYF. The DNA for the CDR3 is TGTGCCACCAGTGAAATCGACAGCTACGAGCAGTACTTC.

This chain connects TRBV13 to TRBJ2-7, with D tentatively TRBD1 (6 bases). V lost 4 bases and J 0 bases, leaving 10 bases between the germline ends. The germline V gene encodes CDR1 PRHDT and CDR2 FYEKMQ (reference sequence). CDR3 length equals 14 residues. As DNA, the CDR3 is TGTGCCAGCAGCTCTACAGGGATCTCCTACGAGCAGTACTTC. Translating gives CASSSTGISYEQYF.

V is TRBV7-2 and J is TRBJ2-1, with TRBD1 identical over 9 bases. Looked up from germline, CDR1 is SGHTA and CDR2 is FQGNSA. V shed 3 bases, J shed 8 bases, and the junction held 5 bases outside the gene matches. The CDR3 extends over 14 amino acids. CDR3 amino acids: CASSFDRGRDEQFF. DNA for the CDR3: TGTGCCAGCAGCTTTGACAGGGGGAGGGATGAGCAGTTCTTC.

V is TRBV19 and J is TRBJ1-5, with 7 bases that match TRBD1. Germline V gene data show CDR1 as LNHDA and CDR2 as SQIVND (reference sequence). This CDR3 region has 14 residues. J lost 4 bases, V lost 7 bases, and 7 bases had no gene match. CDR3 amino acids: CASIGTAPNQPQHF. The CDR3 DNA reads as TGTGCCAGTATCGGGACAGCCCCTAATCAGCCCCAGCATTTT.

The chain links TRBV18 to TRBJ2-7, with TRBD1 matching 10 bases. Germline V CDR1 and CDR2: KGHSH, LQKENI. This CDR3 region has 15 residues. J gave up 7 bases and V 3 bases, and 9 bases lay outside the gene matches. CDR3 bases: TGTGCCAGCTCACCCCCCCCGGGACAGGGGCGGGAGCAGTACTTC. It specifies CASSPPPGQGREQYF.

The chain uses TRBV15 and TRBJ1-5; TRBD1 agrees at 9 bases. Germline lookup yields CDR1 LNHNV and CDR2 YYDKDF (reference sequence). V trimming: 3 bases; J trimming: 0 bases; junction bases outside the gene matches: 3. The CDR3 contains 16 residues. The CDR3 sequence: CATSRTGGYSNQPQHF. CDR3 in DNA: TGTGCCACCAGCAGGACAGGGGGGTATAGCAATCAGCCCCAGCATTTT. The full variable domain, in which reference TRBV15 and TRBJ1-5 provide the parts outside the CDR3, is DAMVIQNPRYQVTQFGKPVTLSCSQTLNHNVMYWYQQKSSQAPKLLFHYYDKDFNNEADTPDNFQSRRPNTSFCFLDIRSPGLGDTAMYLCATSRTGGYSNQPQHFGDGTRLSIL.

Only one count was recorded for this clone. J is TRBJ2-7 and V is TRBV5-5; 10 bases fit TRBD2. V gave up 2 bases and J gave up 2 bases; unmatched junction bases: 4. This CDR3 region has 15 residues. From germline, CDR1 is SGHKS and CDR2 YYEKEE (reference sequence). CDR3: CASSFGLAETYEQYF. For the CDR3, the DNA is TGTGCCAGCAGCTTTGGACTAGCGGAGACCTACGAGCAGTACTTC.

The V and J genes are TRBV12-1 and TRBJ1-1; the D call in the table, TRBD1, was not verified against the DNA. TRBV12-1 is marked as a pseudogene. CDR3 length: 15 residues. CDR3 amino acids: CASSLVVTGGTEAFF. CDR3 DNA: TGTGCCAGCAGCTTAGTTGTGACAGGGGGGACTGAAGCTTTCTTT.

The gene calls are TRBV5-6 and TRBJ2-7; perhaps TRBD2 as D (6 bases). Trimming cost V 3 bases and J 2 bases, with 12 bases left between them. The CDR3 totals 14 residues. The germline V gene encodes CDR1 SGHDT and CDR2 YYEEEE. Here the CDR3 DNA reads TGTGCCAGCAGCTCCGGGGGACGGACCTACGAGCAGTACTTC. Protein sequence: CASSSGGRTYEQYF.

The V gene is TRBV25-1, the J gene TRBJ2-7; possible D gene TRBD2, 6 bases. This CDR3 region has 13 residues. V gave up 4 bases and J gave up 2 bases, with 9 bases separating them. Per germline, CDR1 MGHDK and CDR2 SYGVNS. The CDR3 sequence: CASSGRGTYEQYF. The CDR3 DNA reads TGTGCCAGCAGTGGGAGGGGAACCTACGAGCAGTACTTC.

The chain employs TRBV24-1 and TRBJ1-6; D is undetermined. Trimming removed 0 bases at V and 8 bases at J, with 16 bases between. The CDR3 spans 17 residues. Germline V gene lookup returns CDR1 KGHDR and CDR2 SFDVKD. CDR3 sequence reads: CATSDLRYTQSDSPLHF. In DNA form, the CDR3 reads TGTGCCACCAGTGATTTGCGGTACACCCAAAGCGATTCACCCCTCCACTTT.

The V gene is TRBV5-1, the J gene TRBJ2-3, with 14 bases fitting TRBD2. The CDR3 length is 20 residues. The trim removed 4 bases at V and 0 bases at J, leaving 13 bases unmatched. In germline, CDR1 is SGHRS, CDR2 YFSETQ. CDR3 protein: CASSAGLAGGLLSSTDTQYF. In DNA, the CDR3 is TGCGCCAGCAGCGCAGGACTAGCGGGGGGCCTATTATCTAGCACAGATACGCAGTATTTT.

The gene calls are TRBV7-2 and TRBJ2-1, with 9 bases matching TRBD1. Germline V gives CDR1 SGHTA, CDR2 FQGNSA. The V gene end was trimmed by 3 bases and the J gene end by 12 bases; junction bases not matched to a gene: 3. The CDR3 sequence is 12 residues long. CDR3 amino acids: CASSLTGGGQFF. CDR3 coding DNA: TGTGCCAGCAGCTTGACAGGGGGAGGGCAGTTCTTC.

The chain links TRBV13 to TRBJ1-2; 7 positions match TRBD1. Losses at the gene ends were 5 bases for V and 4 bases for J; bases not matched to a gene: 4. CDR3 length: 13 residues. Germline assignment: CDR1 PRHDT and CDR2 FYEKMQ (reference sequence). CDR3 residues: CASSPTGTYGYTF. CDR3 DNA: TGTGCCAGCAGCCCGACAGGGACCTATGGCTACACCTTC.

The V and J genes are TRBV11-2 and TRBJ2-7, with a possible D match to TRBD2 (6 bases). Trimming removed 3 bases at V and 7 bases at J, with 13 bases between. The CDR3 extends over 13 amino acids. CDR1 and CDR2 (germline): SGHAT, FQNNGV. CDR3 protein: CASSFGRSREQYF. The CDR3 nucleotides read TGTGCCAGCAGCTTCGGGAGATCCAGGGAGCAGTACTTC.

This chain links TRBV28 with TRBJ1-5; 9 bases align to TRBD1. Germline loops: CDR1 MDHEN, CDR2 SYDVKM. With V trimmed by 5 bases and J by 4 bases, 6 bases remained unmatched. The length of the CDR3 is 15 residues. CDR3 protein: CASSPADRGNQPQHF. The CDR3, as DNA: TGTGCCAGCAGTCCCGCGGACAGGGGAAATCAGCCCCAGCATTTT.

This sequence joins TRBV28 and TRBJ1-1; D may be TRBD1 (6 bases). Germline V CDR1 and CDR2: MDHEN, SYDVKM. With 6 bases removed from V and 0 bases from J, the gap between germline ends came to 17 bases. The CDR3 sequence is 16 residues long. The CDR3 nucleotides are TGTGCCAGCAGACCCATCAGGGGAGTAATGAACACTGAAGCTTTCTTT. This encodes CASRPIRGVMNTEAFF.

DNA of the CDR3: TGTGCCAGCAGCTTGTCGGGAGGGAGGTCCTACAATGAGCAGTTCTTC. Encoded protein: CASSLSGGRSYNEQFF. V usage is TRBV5-4 and J usage is TRBJ2-1; 8 bases line up with TRBD2. Trimming removed 1 base from V and 1 base from J; junction bases left unmatched: 4. This CDR3 has 16 residues. Per the germline V gene, CDR1 is SGHNT and CDR2 is YYREEE (reference sequence).

The chain employs TRBV19 and TRBJ1-5; weak D call: TRBD1 (5 bases). V was clipped by 4 bases and J by 6 bases, with 10 bases between them. CDR1 is LNHDA and CDR2 is SQIVND in the germline V gene (reference sequence). This CDR3 is 13 amino acids long. The CDR3 is CASSTGGTQPQHF. For the CDR3, the DNA is TGTGCCAGTAGTACTGGGGGGACTCAGCCCCAGCATTTT.